A selection of T cell receptor beta chains follows, all from one sample in a study of OX40 agonist ivuxolimab in advanced cancers. Clones were sequenced by immunoSEQ multiplex PCR, and TCRdb holds only the in-frame ones, with some missing. The table lists about 59,000 clones, about nine tenths of them singletons. Sequencing used CD4+ or CD8+ T cells sorted from blood, obtained in a trial of the OX40 agonist ivuxolimab. The source of these receptors is an adult with an advanced solid tumor such as melanoma, head and neck, liver or kidney cancer. Both conserved end residues are part of each CDR3. D genes are given only for firm matches. Clone sizes are given selectively: once, few, many, or a class where the clone is expanded.

abundance: NA
len: 13
d_gene: TRBD2
v_gene: TRBV6-1
j_gene: TRBJ2-1
CDR3aa: CASGGRSLNEQFF
CDR3nt: TGTGCCAGCGGCGGGAGAAGCTTGAATGAGCAGTTCTTC

abundance: NA
len: 15
d_gene: TRBD2
v_gene: TRBV19
j_gene: TRBJ2-1
CDR3aa: CASSSAGGSYNEQFF
CDR3nt: TGTGCCAGTAGTTCTGCGGGAGGCTCCTACAATGAGCAGTTCTTC

abundance: NA
len: 14
d_gene: NA
v_gene: TRBV7-8
j_gene: TRBJ1-1
CDR3aa: CASSLVRAVAEAFF
CDR3nt: TGTGCCAGCAGCTTAGTCAGGGCGGTGGCTGAAGCTTTCTTT

abundance: NA
len: 13
d_gene: NA
v_gene: TRBV12-5
j_gene: TRBJ1-5
CDR3aa: CASGLLRGQPQHF
CDR3nt: TGTGCTAGTGGTTTGCTTAGAGGTCAGCCCCAGCATTTT

abundance: once
len: 14
d_gene: TRBD1
v_gene: TRBV2
j_gene: TRBJ1-6
CDR3aa: CASNPGQYNSPLHF
CDR3nt: TGTGCCAGCAACCCGGGACAGTATAATTCACCCCTCCACTTT

abundance: NA
len: 15
d_gene: NA
v_gene: TRBV4-3
j_gene: TRBJ1-2
CDR3aa: CASSYSRSFVYGYTF
CDR3nt: TGCGCCAGCAGTTACAGTAGGAGTTTTGTCTATGGCTACACCTTC

abundance: NA
len: 15
d_gene: TRBD1
v_gene: TRBV2
j_gene: TRBJ1-5
CDR3aa: CASTLQGARGQPQHF
CDR3nt: TGTGCCAGCACCCTACAGGGGGCAAGGGGTCAGCCCCAGCATTTT

abundance: NA
len: 16
d_gene: TRBD1
v_gene: TRBV2
j_gene: TRBJ1-6
CDR3aa: CASSQSGQSYNSPLHF
CDR3nt: TGTGCCAGCAGTCAATCGGGACAGAGCTATAATTCACCCCTCCACTTT

abundance: NA
len: 15
d_gene: TRBD1
v_gene: TRBV7-2
j_gene: TRBJ2-5
CDR3aa: CASSLVQGARETQYF
CDR3nt: TGTGCCAGCAGCTTAGTACAGGGGGCTCGGGAGACCCAGTACTTC

abundance: NA
len: 12
d_gene: NA
v_gene: TRBV6-5
j_gene: TRBJ1-1
CDR3aa: CASSWFGAEAFF
CDR3nt: TGTGCCAGCAGTTGGTTCGGGGCTGAAGCTTTCTTT

abundance: NA
len: 14
d_gene: TRBD1
v_gene: TRBV30
j_gene: TRBJ2-1
CDR3aa: CAWSPGQLYNEQFF
CDR3nt: TGTGCCTGGAGCCCGGGACAGTTATACAATGAGCAGTTCTTC